The rows below give T cell receptor beta chains drawn from one sample of a study of T-cell reconstitution after alpha-beta-depleted transplantation in children. TCRdb re-called the PCR reads with MiXCR, one entry per CDR3 protein. The data contain almost 250,000 distinct CDR3 sequences, roughly 26% of them singletons. This material consisted of PBMCs, taken before TCRalphabeta/CD19-depleted stem cell transplant. These receptors all come from a girl between 2 and 10 years old with Fanconi anemia, due to receive a stem cell transplant. The CDR3 runs from the conserved cysteine through the conserved F or W. D genes are given only for firm matches. The size field is filled for only some rows; it gives once, few, many or a size class.

CDR3: CASPGPLETQYF; DNA: TGTGCCAGCCCTGGACCACTAGAGACCCAGTACTTC; V: TRBV25-1; size: NA; D: NA; J: TRBJ2-5
CDR3: CASSVKLAGGYNEQFF; DNA: TGTGCCAGCAGTGTAAAACTAGCGGGGGGGTACAATGAGCAGTTCTTC; V: TRBV27; size: few; D: TRBD2; J: TRBJ2-1
CDR3: CSTSAGPHTDTQYF; DNA: TGCAGCACGAGCGCCGGCCCCCACACAGATACGCAGTATTTT; V: TRBV29-1; size: NA; D: NA; J: TRBJ2-3
CDR3: CASSSPLSGGTYEQYF; DNA: TGTGCCAGCAGTTCCCCCCTATCGGGAGGAACCTACGAGCAGTACTTC; V: TRBV28; size: NA; D: TRBD2; J: TRBJ2-7
CDR3: CSARRGGGTDTQYF; DNA: TGCAGTGCTAGACGTGGCGGAGGCACAGATACGCAGTATTTT; V: TRBV20-1; size: many; D: NA; J: TRBJ2-3
CDR3: CASSDGTSGYYEQYF; DNA: TGTGCCAGCAGCGACGGGACTAGCGGCTACTACGAGCAGTACTTC; V: TRBV13; size: many; D: TRBD2; J: TRBJ2-7
CDR3: CSARRNWNTGELFF; DNA: TGCAGTGCTAGAAGAAATTGGAACACCGGGGAGCTGTTTTTT; V: TRBV20-1; size: NA; D: NA; J: TRBJ2-2
CDR3: CASSVGALAGTEAFF; DNA: TGTGCCAGCAGCGTAGGCGCCCTTGCAGGCACTGAAGCTTTCTTT; V: TRBV9; size: NA; D: NA; J: TRBJ1-1
CDR3: CSVNDSQETQYF; DNA: TGCAGCGTTAATGACAGCCAAGAGACCCAGTACTTC; V: TRBV29-1; size: many; D: NA; J: TRBJ2-5
CDR3: CASLTGAEQYF; DNA: TGTGCCAGCCTCACAGGGGCCGAGCAGTACTTC; V: TRBV2; size: many; D: TRBD1; J: TRBJ2-7
CDR3: CASSLVQGYNSPLHF; DNA: TGTGCCAGCAGCTTAGTACAGGGCTATAATTCACCCCTCCACTTT; V: TRBV7-2; size: NA; D: NA; J: TRBJ1-6
CDR3: CASSANPGQGINEQFF; DNA: TGCGCCAGCAGCGCAAATCCGGGACAGGGGATCAATGAGCAGTTCTTC; V: TRBV5-1; size: NA; D: TRBD1; J: TRBJ2-1
CDR3: CSARDRGSGLYEQYF; DNA: TGCAGTGCTAGAGATCGGGGTAGCGGTCTTTACGAGCAGTACTTC; V: TRBV20-1; size: many; D: NA; J: TRBJ2-7
CDR3: CASITIGTEHTDTQYF; DNA: TGTGCCAGCATCACTATAGGGACAGAGCACACAGATACGCAGTATTTT; V: TRBV7-9; size: NA; D: TRBD1; J: TRBJ2-3
CDR3: CASSLGLGAGEETQYF; DNA: TGTGCCAGCAGCTTAGGTCTGGGGGCGGGCGAAGAGACCCAGTACTTC; V: TRBV7-2; size: NA; D: NA; J: TRBJ2-5
CDR3: CASSLTDREQFF; DNA: TGTGCCAGCAGCTTGACCGACAGGGAGCAGTTCTTC; V: TRBV5-6; size: many; D: NA; J: TRBJ2-1
CDR3: CSVEDPAAYTYNEQFF; DNA: TGCAGCGTTGAAGATCCTGCCGCCTATACCTACAATGAGCAGTTCTTC; V: TRBV29-1; size: NA; D: NA; J: TRBJ2-1
CDR3: CASSPGPGEAKNIQYF; DNA: TGTGCCAGCAGTCCCGGCCCGGGGGAGGCCAAAAACATTCAGTACTTC; V: TRBV7-3; size: NA; D: NA; J: TRBJ2-4
CDR3: CSVEEGGVYYGYTF; DNA: TGCAGCGTTGAGGAGGGTGGAGTATACTATGGCTACACCTTC; V: TRBV29-1; size: NA; D: NA; J: TRBJ1-2
CDR3: CASSQTSGAYNEQFF; DNA: TGTGCCAGCAGTCAAACTAGCGGGGCCTACAATGAGCAGTTCTTC; V: TRBV2; size: once; D: TRBD2; J: TRBJ2-1
CDR3: CASSPGLAKMIETQYF; DNA: TGTGCCAGCAGCCCTGGACTAGCCAAGATGATAGAGACCCAGTACTTC; V: TRBV5-4; size: many; D: TRBD2; J: TRBJ2-5
CDR3: CASSSREIRYNEQFF; DNA: TGTGCCAGCAGTTCGCGGGAGATAAGGTACAATGAGCAGTTCTTC; V: TRBV28; size: many; D: TRBD2; J: TRBJ2-1
CDR3: CAWSPIGQGVSYEQYF; DNA: TGTGCCTGGAGTCCCATAGGGCAGGGAGTATCCTACGAGCAGTACTTC; V: TRBV30; size: NA; D: NA; J: TRBJ2-7
CDR3: CSAREAGGLDTGELFF; DNA: TGCAGTGCTAGAGAAGCGGGGGGTCTTGACACCGGGGAGCTGTTTTTT; V: TRBV20-1; size: few; D: TRBD2; J: TRBJ2-2